Each of the 27 T cell receptor beta chains below was sequenced from the same sample in a study of T cell responses to AZD1222 COVID-19 vaccine. This table comes from immunoSEQ multiplex PCR, and its TCRdb copy is limited to in-frame clones, with some not included. The data hold roughly 93,000 clones, with 89% observed a single time. The material was peripheral blood, obtained on day 0 of MenACWY control vaccination. These receptors came from an adult in good health.

The genes are TRBV11-3 and TRBJ2-1; D may match TRBD1 or TRBD2 (5 bases each). V shed 5 bases and J shed 5 bases, with 19 bases lying between them. Germline-derived CDR1 and CDR2 are SGHNT and YENEEA. The CDR3 runs 16 residues. CDR3 sequence reads: CASSPQSRDADNEQFF. The CDR3 DNA reads as TGTGCCAGCAGCCCACAAAGCCGGGACGCAGACAATGAGCAGTTCTTC. Full variable domain (outside the CDR3, taken from reference TRBV11-3 and TRBJ2-1): EAGVVQSPRYKIIEKKQPVAFWCNPISGHNTLYWYLQNLGQGPELLIRYENEEAVDDSQLPKDRFSAERLKGVDSTLKIQPAELGDSAVYLCASSPQSRDADNEQFFGPGTRLTVL.

The chain's CDR3 is CASSQEIAGQGSDEQYF. The CDR3 region has the DNA TGCGCCAGCAGCCAAGAAATCGCAGGACAGGGAAGCGACGAGCAGTACTTC. This sequence joins TRBV4-1 and TRBJ2-7; 8 bases line up with TRBD1. V lost 0 bases, J lost 5 bases, and 12 bases stayed unmatched. CDR3 size: 17 residues. From germline, CDR1 is MGHRA and CDR2 YSYEKL.

The V and J genes are TRBV27 and TRBJ2-5; unclear D gene. Per the germline V gene, CDR1 is MNHEY and CDR2 is SMNVEV (reference sequence). CDR3 length: 11 amino acids. V lost 8 bases and J 7 bases, leaving 11 bases between the germline ends. CDR3 sequence: CASGNIGTQYF. In DNA form, the CDR3 reads TGTGCCAGCGGAAATATCGGGACCCAGTACTTC.

The V and J genes are TRBV7-2 and TRBJ1-3; possible D gene TRBD1, 6 bases. Germline assignment: CDR1 SGHTA and CDR2 FQGNSA. CDR3 size: 14 residues. V was shortened by 0 bases and J by 8 bases, with 11 bases between the two germline ends. The chain's CDR3 is CASSLAQGRHTIYF. The CDR3 DNA reads as TGTGCCAGCAGCTTAGCACAGGGCCGGCACACCATATATTTT.

The chain links TRBV6-2 or TRBV6-3 to TRBJ1-5; maybe TRBD1 (6 bases). The CDR3 totals 15 residues. Trimming took 4 bases from V and 0 from J, leaving 10 bases between them. Germline loops: CDR1 MNHEY, CDR2 SVGEGT. For the CDR3, the DNA is TGTGCCAGCAGTTGGGACATAGATAGCAATCAGCCCCAGCATTTT. It is translated as CASSWDIDSNQPQHF.

The chain uses TRBV19 and TRBJ2-7; 8 bases are a match to TRBD1. CDR3 length: 17 amino acids. V shed 5 bases and J 2 bases; nucleotides not matched to a gene: 14. Germline loops: CDR1 LNHDA, CDR2 SQIVND (reference sequence). The CDR3 protein is CASSVTGSGTGAYEQYF. CDR3 coding DNA: TGTGCCAGTAGTGTGACCGGATCCGGGACAGGTGCCTACGAGCAGTACTTC.

This chain joins TRBV7-2 and TRBJ1-1; no reliable D call. The CDR3 covers 11 residues. Per germline, CDR1 SGHTA and CDR2 FQGNSA. V was pared by 5 bases and J by 8 bases, with 9 bases between. The CDR3 loop is CASSPLWEAFF. As DNA, the CDR3 is TGTGCCAGCAGCCCATTGTGGGAAGCTTTCTTT.

This clone appeared a single time. The chain couples TRBV7-2 to TRBJ2-2; D is undetermined. From germline, CDR1 is SGHTA and CDR2 FQGNSA. The CDR3 contains 13 residues. Between the trimmed V and J ends, which lost 1 base and 6 bases, there was a span of 6 bases. The CDR3 reads CASSLGNPGELFF. In DNA, the CDR3 is TGTGCCAGCAGCTTAGGAAATCCCGGGGAGCTGTTTTTT.

V gene TRBV2 combines with J gene TRBJ2-1; 10 bases fit TRBD2. This CDR3 contains 15 residues. V trimming: 6 bases; J trimming: 5 bases; junction bases outside the gene matches: 7. Germline-derived CDR1 and CDR2 are SNHLY and FYNNEI. The CDR3 nucleotides are TGTGCCAGCAGGGAGCGGGGGGGCTCAAACAATGAGCAGTTCTTC. Amino acid sequence: CASRERGGSNNEQFF.

The chain recombines TRBV7-2 with TRBJ1-4; TRBD1 is a possible D gene (5 bases). CDR3 length: 13 amino acids. V lost 1 base and J lost 10, with 10 bases in between. Germline CDR1 reads SGHTA; CDR2 reads FQGNSA. The CDR3 spells CASSLVQGGKLFF. In DNA, the CDR3 is TGTGCCAGCAGCTTAGTGCAGGGTGGAAAACTGTTTTTT. Full variable domain (rest looked up from reference TRBV7-2 and TRBJ1-4): GAGVSQSPSNKVTEKGKDVELRCDPISGHTALYWYRQSLGQGLEFLIYFQGNSAPDKSGLPSDRFSAERTGGSVSTLTIQRTQQEDSAVYLCASSLVQGGKLFFGSGTQLSVL.

This chain uses TRBV12-5 with TRBJ2-7; 9 bases fit TRBD2. This CDR3 has 13 residues. Germline CDR1 is LGHNT and CDR2 is FRNRAP. V lost 2 bases and J lost 4; bases outside the gene matches: 0. The CDR3 here is CASGLTSGYEQYF. Written as DNA, the CDR3 is TGTGCTAGTGGTTTGACTAGCGGGTACGAGCAGTACTTC.

In nucleotides, the CDR3 is TGTGCCAGCAGCAGTGACGCAGGGGCCACCGGGGAGCTGTTTTTT. Translating it yields CASSSDAGATGELFF. This chain links TRBV7-9 with TRBJ2-2, with a possible D match to TRBD1 (6 bases). Trimming took off 5 bases at V and 4 bases at J, with 14 bases between the two ends. CDR1 and CDR2 (germline): SEHNR, FQNEAQ (reference sequence). The CDR3 runs to 15 residues. The full variable domain, in which reference TRBV7-9 and TRBJ2-2 provide the parts outside the CDR3, is DTGVSQNPRHKITKRGQNVTFRCDPISEHNRLYWYRQTLGQGPEFLTYFQNEAQLEKSRLLSDRFSAERPKGSFSTLEIQRTEQGDSAMYLCASSSDAGATGELFFGEGSRLTVL.

For this clone: This CDR3 is also generated by other DNA sequences in the sample. The chain combines TRBV9 with TRBJ1-1; D unresolved. Germline CDR1 is SGDLS and CDR2 is YYNGEE. The CDR3 has 13 amino acids. V lost 1 base to trimming and J lost 0 bases, with 4 bases between them. CDR3 protein: CASSVRVNTEAFF. CDR3 coding DNA: TGTGCCAGCAGCGTACGGGTGAACACTGAAGCTTTCTTT.

This clone was seen only once. The rearrangement joins TRBV6-2 or TRBV6-3 to TRBJ2-3; weak D call: TRBD1 (6 bases). Deletions cut 2 bases from V and 4 bases from J, with 22 bases between. CDR1 MNHEY and CDR2 SVGEGT come from the germline V gene. This CDR3 region has 18 residues. The CDR3 is CASSYDISRDMRADTQYF. CDR3 sequence (DNA): TGTGCCAGCAGTTACGACATTTCCCGGGACATGAGGGCAGATACGCAGTATTTT.

The chain couples TRBV28 to TRBJ1-5, with D hard to call. V lost 7 bases and J 6 bases, leaving 13 bases between the germline ends. The CDR3 runs 13 residues. Germline CDR1 is MDHEN and CDR2 is SYDVKM. CDR3 protein: CASTSVGRQPQHF. The CDR3 bases are TGTGCCAGCACCTCAGTTGGACGTCAGCCCCAGCATTTT.

J is TRBJ2-3 and V is TRBV9, with D unclear. Germline loops: CDR1 SGDLS, CDR2 YYNGEE. The CDR3 is 14 amino acids. The germline V and J ends were trimmed by 6 bases and 2 bases, with 13 bases remaining between them. The CDR3 is CASTWTDVTDTQYF. The CDR3 DNA is TGTGCCAGCACGTGGACGGACGTCACAGATACGCAGTATTTT. Full variable domain (outside the CDR3, taken from reference TRBV9 and TRBJ2-3): DSGVTQTPKHLITATGQRVTLRCSPRSGDLSVYWYQQSLDQGLQFLIQYYNGEERAKGNILERFSAQQFPDLHSELNLSSLELGDSALYFCASTWTDVTDTQYFGPGTRLTVL.

The CDR3 here is CASSDPGPATETQYF. The CDR3 DNA reads TGTGCCAGCAGCGACCCGGGCCCTGCGACCGAGACCCAGTACTTC. The rearrangement uses TRBV3-1 (or the pseudogene TRBV3-2) and TRBJ2-5; D ambiguous. Per germline, CDR1 LGHDT and CDR2 YNNKEL (reference sequence). The CDR3 spans 15 residues. V gave up 5 bases and J gave up 5 bases, with 18 bases separating them.

This chain uses TRBV24-1 with TRBJ1-3, with D possibly TRBD1 on 6 matching bases. The CDR3 consists of 15 residues. Per germline, CDR1 KGHDR and CDR2 SFDVKD. V lost 6 bases to trimming and J lost 2 bases, with 13 bases between them. The CDR3 DNA reads as TGTGCCACCAGTCCCTCAGGGGATACTGGAAACACCATATATTTT. As protein: CATSPSGDTGNTIYF.

This clone has a handful of counts. The rearrangement joins TRBV28 to TRBJ1-4; D is perhaps TRBD1 (5 bases). CDR1 is MDHEN and CDR2 is SYDVKM in the germline V gene. The CDR3 is made up of 16 amino acids. The V gene lost 0 bases and the J gene lost 6 bases, with 14 bases spanning the gap. The CDR3 coding sequence is TGTGCCAGCAGTTTATGGGGAGGATCAGGGCATGAAAAACTGTTTTTT. Its translation is CASSLWGGSGHEKLFF.

The chain uses TRBV6-5 and TRBJ1-1; D is unresolved. Germline CDR1 and CDR2: MNHEY and SVGAGI. The CDR3 runs to 12 residues. Trimming shortened V by 9 bases and J by 1 base, and 9 bases separated the two germline ends. As DNA, the CDR3 is TGTGCCAGAACCAATACGAACACTGAAGCTTTCTTT. Translation gives CARTNTNTEAFF.

The J gene is TRBJ1-5, the V gene TRBV10-3; 10 nucleotides align to TRBD1. CDR3 length: 16 residues. V gave up 4 bases and J gave up 0 bases; unmatched junction bases: 3. CDR1 and CDR2 from the germline V gene are ENHRY and SYGVKD. CDR3 DNA sequence: TGTGCCATCAGTGGCGGGACAGGGGATAGCAATCAGCCCCAGCATTTT. Translation: CAISGGTGDSNQPQHF.

V is TRBV7-2 and J is TRBJ2-4, with a possible D match to TRBD2 (6 bases). This CDR3 is 15 amino acids long. V dropped 5 bases and J dropped 1 base, with 12 bases sitting between them. CDR1 is SGHTA, CDR2 FQGNSA, per germline. The chain's CDR3 is CASSPRGTAKNIQYF. As DNA, the CDR3 is TGTGCCAGCAGCCCCCGAGGGACTGCCAAAAACATTCAGTACTTC.

A single count supports this clone. This chain connects TRBV6-5 to TRBJ2-7; D may correspond to TRBD1 or TRBD2 (5 bases each). Germline V gives CDR1 MNHEY, CDR2 SVGAGI. V lost 4 bases to trimming and J lost 2 bases, with 15 bases between them. This CDR3 is built from 15 residues. The CDR3 DNA follows: TGTGCCAGCAGTTCTTCCGGGGACGGACCCTACGAGCAGTACTTC. As protein: CASSSSGDGPYEQYF.

This clone has just one count. The chain has TRBV6-2 or TRBV6-3 and TRBJ1-2; D is undetermined. The ends were cut back, 2 bases at V and 7 bases at J, with 8 bases in the middle. The CDR3 length is 12 residues. Germline V gene sequence: CDR1 MNHEY, CDR2 SVGEGT. CDR3 sequence: CASSYKRSGYTF. CDR3 DNA: TGTGCCAGCAGTTACAAGAGGTCTGGCTACACCTTC.

The rearrangement joins TRBV7-2 to TRBJ1-3; D unclear. The V gene's germline CDR1 is SGHTA and CDR2 FQGNSA. CDR3 length equals 16 residues. Trimming cost V 1 base and J 0 bases, with 10 bases left between them. In DNA, the CDR3 is TGTGCCAGCAGCTTAGGAGTGGCAACCTCTGGAAACACCATATATTTT. It yields the protein CASSLGVATSGNTIYF.

About this clone: Other DNA sequences of this sample code for an identical CDR3. The chain uses TRBV28 and TRBJ1-2; D not certain. Trimming took off 6 bases at V and 8 bases at J, with 10 bases between the two ends. This CDR3 has 11 amino acids. Germline loops: CDR1 MDHEN, CDR2 SYDVKM. CDR3 in DNA: TGTGCCAGCAGCCGGGCCGGGGGCTACACCTTC. It specifies CASSRAGGYTF.

The V call is TRBV6-5, the J call TRBJ2-7, with D maybe TRBD1 (6 bases). Per germline, CDR1 MNHEY and CDR2 SVGAGI. Trimming removed 2 bases at V and 4 bases at J, with 12 bases between. CDR3 length equals 14 residues. The CDR3 DNA reads TGTGCCAGCAGTTACCTCGACAGGAGTTACGAGCAGTACTTC. This sequence encodes CASSYLDRSYEQYF.